This TCR beta chain stems from a study of T cell responses to AZD1222 COVID-19 vaccine. With regard to this clone: Its cognate antigen is unknown.

Sequencing used immunoSEQ multiplex PCR; TCRdb keeps in-frame clones, though not all of them. The sample shows approximately 140,000 clones, roughly 93% of them seen only once. Trimming removed 2 bases at V and 5 bases at J, with 3 bases between. Per germline, CDR1 SGHTA and CDR2 FQGNSA. This CDR3 has 11 amino acids. Broader study findings: Spike-wide vaccine-associated CD4 TCRs dominated at 160-218 and 743-854.

The chain employs TRBV7-2 and TRBJ2-5; D not resolved. This sample comprised peripheral blood, obtained 28 days after the second AZD1222 dose. The clonotype originates from an adult who received the AZD1222 COVID-19 vaccine. The CDR3 loop reads CASSLHETQYF. Here the CDR3 DNA reads TGTGCCAGCAGCTTACACGAGACCCAGTACTTC.